The clone carrying this T cell receptor beta chain showed up just a few times. The antigen remains undetermined. The data originate from a study of beta chain features in type 1 diabetes. Whole-study findings and limits: Type 1 diabetes patients had moderately but significantly shorter TCRB CDR3s in all four CD4+ subsets.

The collection from each donor was one heparinised blood draw averaging approximately 110 mL. By way of CD45RO/CCR7/CD25/CD127/CD95/CD27, the CD4+ regulatory, stem cell-like memory, central memory and naive cells were sorted. cDNA synthesis used the whole RNA isolate, giving expressed TCRB sequences. Naive, central memory and regulatory T cell samples came to a mean of approximately 3.6 million reads. TCRdb keeps only in-frame clones here, not all; method: immunoSEQ multiplex PCR. The repertoire holds approximately 300,000 clones, 8% to 13% seen once, with over 0.015% in the top ten. CDR1 is GTSNPN, CDR2 SVGIG, per germline (reference sequence). Trimming at V came to 8 bases and at J to 4 bases, leaving 11 bases not matched to a gene. The length of the CDR3 is 14 residues.

The sequencing sample was made of naive CD4+ T cells from blood. The chain carries TRBV30 and TRBJ2-7; 10 bases are a match to TRBD2. The source of this sequence is a woman aged 30 to 39 in good health. CDR3 nucleotides: TGTGCCACCTCCTCACTAGCGGGACCGTACGAGCAGTACTTC. It codes for CATSSLAGPYEQYF.